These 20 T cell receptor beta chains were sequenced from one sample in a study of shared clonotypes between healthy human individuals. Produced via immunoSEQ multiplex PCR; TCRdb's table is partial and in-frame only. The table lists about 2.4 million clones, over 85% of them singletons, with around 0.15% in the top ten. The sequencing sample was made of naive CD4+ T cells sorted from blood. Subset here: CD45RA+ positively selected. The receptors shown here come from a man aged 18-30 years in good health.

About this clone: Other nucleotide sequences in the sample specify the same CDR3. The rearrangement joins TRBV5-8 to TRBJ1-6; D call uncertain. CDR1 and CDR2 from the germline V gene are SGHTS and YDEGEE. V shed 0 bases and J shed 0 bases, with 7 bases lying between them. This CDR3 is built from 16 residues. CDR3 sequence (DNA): TGTGCCAGCAGCTTGGCCGGCAACTCCTATAATTCACCCCTCCACTTT. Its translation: CASSLAGNSYNSPLHF.

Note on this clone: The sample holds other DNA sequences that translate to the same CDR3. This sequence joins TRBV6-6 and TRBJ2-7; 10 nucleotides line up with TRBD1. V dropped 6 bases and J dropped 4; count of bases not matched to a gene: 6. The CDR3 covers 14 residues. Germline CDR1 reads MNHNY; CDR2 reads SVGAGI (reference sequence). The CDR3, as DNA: TGTGCCAGCAGCCCCGACAGGGGGCTTTACGAGCAGTACTTC. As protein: CASSPDRGLYEQYF.

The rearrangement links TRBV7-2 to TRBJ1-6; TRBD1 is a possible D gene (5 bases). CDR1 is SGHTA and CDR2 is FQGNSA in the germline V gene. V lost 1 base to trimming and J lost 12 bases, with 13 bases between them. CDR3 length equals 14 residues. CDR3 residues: CASSLESLGGPLHF. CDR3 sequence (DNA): TGTGCCAGCAGCTTAGAGTCCCTTGGGGGACCCCTCCACTTT.

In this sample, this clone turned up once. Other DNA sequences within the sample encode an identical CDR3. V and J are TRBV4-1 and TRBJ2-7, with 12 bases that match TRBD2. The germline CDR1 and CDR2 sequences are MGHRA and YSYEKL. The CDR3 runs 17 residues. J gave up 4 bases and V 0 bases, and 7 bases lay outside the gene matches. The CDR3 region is CASSQDPPTSGSYEQYF. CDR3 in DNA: TGCGCCAGCAGCCAAGACCCTCCGACTAGCGGGAGTTACGAGCAGTACTTC.

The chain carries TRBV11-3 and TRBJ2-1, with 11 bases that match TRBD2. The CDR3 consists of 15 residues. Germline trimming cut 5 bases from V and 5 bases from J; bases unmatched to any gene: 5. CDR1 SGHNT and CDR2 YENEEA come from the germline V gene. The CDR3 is CASSTGTSGHNEQFF. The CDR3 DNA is TGTGCCAGCAGCACCGGGACTAGCGGACACAATGAGCAGTTCTTC.

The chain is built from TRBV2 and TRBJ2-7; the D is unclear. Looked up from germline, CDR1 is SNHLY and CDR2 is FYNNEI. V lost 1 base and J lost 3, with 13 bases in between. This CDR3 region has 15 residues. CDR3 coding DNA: TGTGCCAGCAGTGAAGAAGGAAGTGGTATCTACGAGCAGTACTTC. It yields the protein CASSEEGSGIYEQYF.

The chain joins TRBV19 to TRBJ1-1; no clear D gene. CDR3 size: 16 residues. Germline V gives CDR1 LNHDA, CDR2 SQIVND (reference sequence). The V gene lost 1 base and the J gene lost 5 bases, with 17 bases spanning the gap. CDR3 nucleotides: TGTGCCAGTAGTATAGCTCAAGGACCTCTGGGTACTGAAGCTTTCTTT. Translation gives CASSIAQGPLGTEAFF.

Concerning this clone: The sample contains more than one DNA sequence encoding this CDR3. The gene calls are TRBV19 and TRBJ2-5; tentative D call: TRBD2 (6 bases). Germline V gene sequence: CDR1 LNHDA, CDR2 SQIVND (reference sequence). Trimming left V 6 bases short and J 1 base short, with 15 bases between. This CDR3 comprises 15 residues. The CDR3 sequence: CASSRGGDPQETQYF. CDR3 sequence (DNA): TGTGCCAGTAGCCGGGGCGGGGATCCCCAAGAGACCCAGTACTTC.

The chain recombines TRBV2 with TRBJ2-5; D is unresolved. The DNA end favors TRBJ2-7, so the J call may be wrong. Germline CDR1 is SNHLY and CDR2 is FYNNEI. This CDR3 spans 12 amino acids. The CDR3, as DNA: TGTGCCAGCAGTGAAAGTCTCGGCGAGCAGTACTTC. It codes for CASSESLGEQYF.

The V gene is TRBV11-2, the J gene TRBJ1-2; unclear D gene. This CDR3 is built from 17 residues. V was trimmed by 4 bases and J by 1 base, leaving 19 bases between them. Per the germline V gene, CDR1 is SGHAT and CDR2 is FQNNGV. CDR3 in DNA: TGTGCCAGCAGCTCCCCTCGTGACGGGAGCGTTAACTATGGCTACACCTTC. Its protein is CASSSPRDGSVNYGYTF.

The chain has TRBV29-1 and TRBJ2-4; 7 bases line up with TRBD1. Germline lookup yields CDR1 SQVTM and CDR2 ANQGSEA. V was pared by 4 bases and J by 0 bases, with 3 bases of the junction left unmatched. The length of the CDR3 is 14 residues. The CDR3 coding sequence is TGCAGCGTTGGGGACAGAGAAGCCAAAAACATTCAGTACTTC. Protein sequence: CSVGDREAKNIQYF.

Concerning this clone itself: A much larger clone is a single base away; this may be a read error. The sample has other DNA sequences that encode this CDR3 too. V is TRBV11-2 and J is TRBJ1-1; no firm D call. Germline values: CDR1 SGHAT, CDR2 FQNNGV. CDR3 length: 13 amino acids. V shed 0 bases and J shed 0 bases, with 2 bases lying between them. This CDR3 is CASSLDLNTEAFF. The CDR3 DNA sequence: TGTGCCAGCAGCTTAGATCTGAACACTGAAGCTTTCTTT.

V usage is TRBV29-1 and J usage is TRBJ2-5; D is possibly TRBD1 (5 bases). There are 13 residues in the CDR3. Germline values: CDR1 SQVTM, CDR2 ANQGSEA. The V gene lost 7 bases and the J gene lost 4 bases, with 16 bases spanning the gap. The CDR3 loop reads CSGRPGKGETQYF. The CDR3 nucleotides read TGCAGCGGGCGGCCAGGGAAGGGAGAGACCCAGTACTTC.

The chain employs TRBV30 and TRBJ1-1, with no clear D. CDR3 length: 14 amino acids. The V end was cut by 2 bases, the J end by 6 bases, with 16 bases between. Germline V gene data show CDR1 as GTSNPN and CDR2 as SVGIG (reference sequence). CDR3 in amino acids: CAWSLNVGSPEAFF. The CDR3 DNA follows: TGTGCCTGGAGTTTAAATGTCGGTTCTCCTGAAGCTTTCTTT.

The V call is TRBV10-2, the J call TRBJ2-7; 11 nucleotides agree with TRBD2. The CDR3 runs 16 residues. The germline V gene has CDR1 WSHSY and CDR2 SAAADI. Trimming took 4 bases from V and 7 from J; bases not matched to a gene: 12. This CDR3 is CASSVGGLAGGDEQYF. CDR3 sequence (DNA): TGCGCCAGCAGTGTGGGGGGCCTAGCGGGAGGAGATGAGCAGTACTTC.

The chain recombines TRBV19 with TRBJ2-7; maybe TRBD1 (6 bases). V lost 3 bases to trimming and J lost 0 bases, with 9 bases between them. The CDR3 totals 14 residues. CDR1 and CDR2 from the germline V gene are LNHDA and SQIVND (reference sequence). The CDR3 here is CASSMRQASYEQYF. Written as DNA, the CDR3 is TGTGCCAGTAGTATGCGACAGGCCTCCTACGAGCAGTACTTC.

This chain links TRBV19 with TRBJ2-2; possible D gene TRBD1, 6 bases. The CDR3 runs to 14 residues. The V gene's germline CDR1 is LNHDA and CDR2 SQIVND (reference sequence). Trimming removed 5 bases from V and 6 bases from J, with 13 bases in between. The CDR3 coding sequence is TGTGCCAGTAGTCCGATACCAGGGGCCGGGGAGCTGTTTTTT. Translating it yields CASSPIPGAGELFF.

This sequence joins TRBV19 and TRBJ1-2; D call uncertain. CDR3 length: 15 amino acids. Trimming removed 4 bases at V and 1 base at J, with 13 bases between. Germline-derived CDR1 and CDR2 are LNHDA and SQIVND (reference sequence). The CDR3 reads CASSRTPLLNYGYTF. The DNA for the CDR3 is TGTGCCAGTAGTAGAACACCCCTGCTTAACTATGGCTACACCTTC. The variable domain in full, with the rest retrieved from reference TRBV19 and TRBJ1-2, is DGGITQSPKYLFRKEGQNVTLSCEQNLNHDAMYWYRQDPGQGLRLIYYSQIVNDFQKGDIAEGYSVSREKKESFPLTVTSAQKNPTAFYLCASSRTPLLNYGYTFGSGTRLTVV.

In DNA form, the CDR3 reads TGTGCCAGCAGTGATAGCTCTAGCCAAGAGACCCAGTACTTC. It encodes CASSDSSSQETQYF. The chain employs TRBV6-1 and TRBJ2-5; no definite D call. Germline V gene sequence: CDR1 MNHNS, CDR2 SASEGT. Trimming cost V 3 bases and J 1 base, with 9 bases left between them. The CDR3 spans 14 residues.

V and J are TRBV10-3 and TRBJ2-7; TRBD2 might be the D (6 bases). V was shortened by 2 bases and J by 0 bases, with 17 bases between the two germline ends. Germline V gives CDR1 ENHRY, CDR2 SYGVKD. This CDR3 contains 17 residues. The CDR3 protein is CAISEGAGPLSSYEQYF. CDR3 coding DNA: TGTGCCATCAGTGAGGGCGCGGGACCTCTGAGCTCCTACGAGCAGTACTTC.